One and the same sample provided the 18 T cell receptor beta chains below, sequenced in a study of T-cell memory formation after mild COVID-19. TCRdb processed the 5' RACE reads anew with MiXCR; each CDR3 protein has one entry. The top ten hold under 45% of the sample, which has around 83,000 distinct CDR3 sequences, around 27% seen once. The sequencing sample was made of PBMCs or a T cell subset sorted from them (not recorded which). These receptors were collected from a man aged 18-30 years who had mild COVID-19 (a few samples of this study predate the infection). Cell type and time point are not known.

This clonotype was seen only a few times. This sequence joins TRBV29-1 and TRBJ2-2, with TRBD1 as a possible D gene (6 bases). From germline, CDR1 is SQVTM and CDR2 ANQGSEA. The CDR3 contains 15 residues. Between the trimmed V and J ends, which lost 3 bases and 0 bases, there was a span of 11 bases. The CDR3 is CSVDVGTTNTGELFF. DNA of the CDR3: TGCAGCGTTGATGTCGGGACAACGAACACCGGGGAGCTGTTTTTT.

This clonotype has just a few counts. The chain has TRBV6-2 or TRBV6-3 and TRBJ2-7; D possibly corresponds to TRBD1 (5 bases). The V end lost 5 bases, the J end lost 5 bases, and 10 bases lay between the germline ends. The germline V gene encodes CDR1 MNHEY and CDR2 SVGEGT. This CDR3 region has 12 residues. DNA of the CDR3: TGTGCCAGCAGTGCTGGACACCACGAGCAGTACTTC. Its protein is CASSAGHHEQYF.

This sequence joins TRBV4-1 and TRBJ2-2; possibly TRBD1 for D (5 bases). Germline V gene lookup returns CDR1 MGHRA and CDR2 YSYEKL. V gave up 2 bases and J gave up 8 bases, with 9 bases separating them. The CDR3 loop spans 13 amino acids. The CDR3, as DNA: TGCGCCAGCAGCCAAAGGTCAGGGGGGGAGCTGTTTTTT. Its protein is CASSQRSGGELFF.

This rearrangement joins TRBV5-6 to TRBJ1-2; 7 nucleotides agree with TRBD1. This CDR3 has 14 residues. The V gene end was trimmed by 2 bases and the J gene end by 2 bases; junction bases not matched to a gene: 3. CDR1 is SGHDT and CDR2 is YYEEEE in the germline V gene. The CDR3 spells CASSFGQANYGYTF. In DNA form, the CDR3 reads TGTGCCAGCAGCTTCGGACAGGCCAACTATGGCTACACCTTC.

The rearrangement joins TRBV5-6 to TRBJ2-1; 8 bases match TRBD2. CDR3 length: 14 amino acids. From germline, CDR1 is SGHDT and CDR2 YYEEEE. V was pared by 1 base and J by 9 bases, with 6 bases of the junction left unmatched. Here the CDR3 DNA reads TGTGCCAGCAGCTTGTACGGGGGGGCCGGTGAGCAGTTCTTC. Protein: CASSLYGGAGEQFF. The full variable domain, in which reference TRBV5-6 and TRBJ2-1 provide the parts outside the CDR3, is DAGVTQSPTHLIKTRGQQVTLRCSPKSGHDTVSWYQQALGQGPQFIFQYYEEEERQRGNFPDRFSGHQFPNYSSELNVNALLLGDSALYLCASSLYGGAGEQFFGPGTRLTVL.

A few counts support this clonotype. CDR3 sequence: CSVEDRGRQDTQYF. The CDR3 region has the DNA TGCAGCGTTGAAGATCGGGGGCGGCAAGATACGCAGTATTTT. The V and J genes are TRBV29-1 and TRBJ2-3; D could derive from TRBD1 or TRBD2 (6 bases each). Germline V gene lookup returns CDR1 SQVTM and CDR2 ANQGSEA. With 0 bases removed from V and 5 bases from J, the gap between germline ends came to 12 bases. This CDR3 contains 14 residues.

This clonotype has a handful of counts. The rearrangement joins TRBV4-3 to TRBJ2-5; 12 bases line up with TRBD2. The germline V gene has CDR1 LGHNA and CDR2 YSLEER. The CDR3 has 15 amino acids. The junction had 5 bases not matched to a gene; V was cut back by 4 bases and J by 5 bases. The CDR3 DNA sequence: TGCGCCAGCAGCCCGACTAGCGGGGGCCCGGAGACCCAGTACTTC. Translating it yields CASSPTSGGPETQYF.

The gene calls are TRBV5-6 and TRBJ1-1; D is ambiguous. Between the trimmed V and J ends, which lost 0 bases and 0 bases, there was a span of 9 bases. This CDR3 spans 15 amino acids. Per the germline V gene, CDR1 is SGHDT and CDR2 is YYEEEE. The CDR3 reads CASSLAYPLNTEAFF. CDR3 nucleotides: TGTGCCAGCAGCTTGGCCTACCCCCTGAACACTGAAGCTTTCTTT.

Many counts were recorded for this clonotype. The CDR3: CASSFRRGDYNEQFF. The CDR3 DNA is TGTGCCAGCAGCTTTAGACGGGGGGATTACAATGAGCAGTTCTTC. The J gene is TRBJ2-1, the V gene TRBV7-2; 7 bases are a match to TRBD2. Germline V gene lookup returns CDR1 SGHTA and CDR2 FQGNSA. The CDR3 consists of 15 residues. Trimming removed 3 bases from V and 4 bases from J; junction bases left unmatched: 6.

The chain links TRBV27 to TRBJ2-7, with D possibly TRBD1 on 6 matching bases. The CDR3 has 12 amino acids. Trimming cost V 2 bases and J 6 bases, with 8 bases left between them. The germline gives CDR1 MNHEY, CDR2 SMNVEV (reference sequence). CDR3 DNA sequence: TGTGCCAGCAGTTTACCCAGGGGCGAGCAGTACTTC. Translated, it gives CASSLPRGEQYF.

The chain carries TRBV9 and TRBJ2-2; 9 bases map to TRBD2. CDR1 is SGDLS and CDR2 is YYNGEE in the germline V gene. Unmatched junction bases numbered 3, after V lost 0 bases and J lost 3 bases. The CDR3 spans 16 residues. CDR3 sequence: CASSVASSGDTGELFF. The DNA for the CDR3 is TGTGCCAGCAGCGTAGCGTCTAGCGGGGACACCGGGGAGCTGTTTTTT.

The V gene is TRBV5-1, the J gene TRBJ2-4; D not resolved. Trimming shortened V by 0 bases and J by 1 base, and 11 bases separated the two germline ends. Germline-derived CDR1 and CDR2 are SGHRS and YFSETQ. This CDR3 contains 16 residues. CDR3 region: CASSLVPNEAKNIQYF. CDR3 nucleotides: TGCGCCAGCAGCTTGGTCCCGAACGAGGCCAAAAACATTCAGTACTTC.

In its sample, this clonotype was seen a few times. The V and J genes are TRBV9 and TRBJ2-1; D might be TRBD1 (5 bases). Trimming removed 2 bases at V and 2 bases at J, with 17 bases between. This CDR3 region has 17 residues. Germline V lookup: CDR1 SGDLS, CDR2 YYNGEE. CDR3 sequence reads: CASSVDDSRLAYNEQFF. CDR3 DNA sequence: TGTGCCAGCAGCGTTGATGACAGCCGGTTAGCCTACAATGAGCAGTTCTTC.

The chain uses TRBV27 and TRBJ2-4; D is unclear. This CDR3 has 15 residues. The V gene's germline CDR1 is MNHEY and CDR2 SMNVEV (reference sequence). V was clipped by 5 bases and J by 0 bases, with 11 bases between them. CDR3: CASSSHTSAKNIQYF. Written as DNA, the CDR3 is TGTGCCAGCAGTAGTCACACCTCAGCCAAAAACATTCAGTACTTC.

This chain joins TRBV9 and TRBJ2-7; 7 bases line up with TRBD1. V lost 0 bases, J lost 1 base, and 1 base stayed unmatched. Germline loops: CDR1 SGDLS, CDR2 YYNGEE. The CDR3 has 14 residues. CDR3 coding DNA: TGTGCCAGCAGCGTAGAACAGGGGTCCTACGAGCAGTACTTC. Translating gives CASSVEQGSYEQYF.

The chain joins TRBV7-9 to TRBJ2-1; TRBD2 matches 9 bases. Germline V lookup: CDR1 SEHNR, CDR2 FQNEAQ (reference sequence). The CDR3 contains 17 residues. V trimming: 4 bases; J trimming: 7 bases; junction bases outside the gene matches: 14. CDR3 residues: CASSSGVAGGPRNEQFF. The CDR3 region has the DNA TGTGCCAGCAGCTCGGGTGTGGCGGGGGGGCCGCGGAATGAGCAGTTCTTC. The full variable domain, with the rest looked up from reference TRBV7-9 and TRBJ2-1, is DTGVSQNPRHKITKRGQNVTFRCDPISEHNRLYWYRQTLGQGPEFLTYFQNEAQLEKSRLLSDRFSAERPKGSFSTLEIQRTEQGDSAMYLCASSSGVAGGPRNEQFFGPGTRLTVL.

The J gene is TRBJ1-3, the V gene TRBV6-5, with D unclear. In germline, CDR1 is MNHEY, CDR2 SVGAGI. The CDR3 runs 15 residues. Trimming cost V 0 bases and J 0 bases, with 6 bases left between them. CDR3 region: CASSYSPTSGNTIYF. Here the CDR3 DNA reads TGTGCCAGCAGTTACTCGCCCACCTCTGGAAACACCATATATTTT.

The chain is built from TRBV7-8 and TRBJ2-5; perhaps TRBD1 as D (5 bases). V lost 3 bases, J lost 5 bases, and 13 bases lay in between. Germline V gene sequence: CDR1 SGHVS, CDR2 FQNEAQ. CDR3 length: 14 amino acids. The CDR3 protein is CASSFPLSGETQYF. The CDR3 nucleotides read TGTGCCAGCAGCTTTCCTCTCTCAGGGGAGACCCAGTACTTC.